This T cell receptor (beta chain) originates from a study of OX40 agonist ivuxolimab in advanced cancers. Data came from immunoSEQ multiplex PCR; TCRdb stores just in-frame clones and leaves some out. The table has approximately 70,000 clones, 86% seen once; the top ten hold 6.9%. The sequence was obtained from an adult with an advanced solid tumor such as melanoma, head and neck, liver or kidney cancer. Source: CD4+ or CD8+ T cells sorted from blood, taken in a trial of the OX40 agonist ivuxolimab.

DNA of the CDR3: TGTGCCAGTAAAGGACAGGGAGAAGCTTTCTTT. Translation gives CASKGQGEAFF. The chain recombines TRBV19 with TRBJ1-1, with 8 nucleotides matching TRBD1. The CDR3 has 11 residues. The germline V gene has CDR1 LNHDA and CDR2 SQIVND (reference sequence). The ends lost 7 bases at V and 8 bases at J; junction bases unmatched: 3.